This T cell receptor beta chain was recorded in a study of T cell responses to AZD1222 COVID-19 vaccine. Findings of the study overall: Repertoires in all cases were sampled only once the peak T cell response had passed. Baseline serology detected seropositivity in only five to seven AZD1222 recipients. Possibly, clonal diversity was underestimated; donors were largely white British and included more females. Regions 160-218 and 743-854 dominated among vaccine-associated CD4 TCRs spanning spike.

Germline V gene sequence: CDR1 MDHEN, CDR2 SYDVKM. This CDR3 has 16 amino acids. With 5 bases clipped from V and 0 bases from J, the junction kept 9 bases outside the gene matches. Notes on this clone: Its target is unknown.

This table comes from immunoSEQ multiplex PCR, and its TCRdb copy is limited to in-frame clones, with some not included. The sample carries tens of thousands of clones, 90% to 95% recorded once. The V gene is TRBV28, the J gene TRBJ1-1, with 7 bases identical to TRBD1. Sequenced here: peripheral blood, sampled on day 0 of MenACWY control vaccination. This clonotype was obtained from an adult in good health. In DNA form, the CDR3 reads TGTGCCAGCAGTCAAACAACCGGGACAGTGAACACTGAAGCTTTCTTT. It codes for CASSQTTGTVNTEAFF.